Included here is one T cell receptor (beta chain) sequence, with context. Antigen: not known. V lost 6 bases and J lost 2; bases outside the gene matches: 8. The CDR3 consists of 14 residues. The germline V gene encodes CDR1 SQVTM and CDR2 ANQGSEA. This sample was taken from a study of cytomegalovirus exposure and HLA in healthy donors. In the study overall: Both the 100 to 150 validation repertoires and the approximately 700 first-cohort repertoires used the same platform, as reported by a later analysis.

Study-level results: Subsequent analysis showed first-cohort TCR clusters tending to co-occur in 120 validation repertoires. Reported performance of the classifier showed diagnosis of cytomegalovirus status with high specificity and sensitivity. The authors confirmed in vitro that a few CMV-associated chains were specific for CMV antigens.

Using immunoSEQ multiplex PCR, the repertoire was profiled, and TCRdb retains in-frame clones only, with some absent. The sample includes about 49,000 clones, 92% seen only once; the top ten take roughly 1.4%. The V call is TRBV29-1, the J call TRBJ2-5, with 8 bases fitting TRBD1. The clonotype was recovered from a man aged 18 to 29 in good health and CMV-seronegative. Input material: PBMCs. The CDR3 spells CSVGTGGRQETQYF. The CDR3 DNA is TGCAGCGTCGGAACAGGGGGAAGGCAAGAGACCCAGTACTTC.